The rows below give T cell receptor beta chains drawn from one sample of a study of T cells in Graves' hyperthyroidism and ophthalmopathy. One entry per CDR3 protein results from TCRdb running MiXCR on the multiplex PCR reads. The sample shows approximately 640,000 distinct CDR3 sequences, nearly 45% of them seen only once. Source material: peripheral blood or thyroid tissue (not recorded which). These receptors all come from an adult man with Graves' disease, either hyperthyroidism or ophthalmopathy (not recorded which). Each CDR3 is given with its conserved first and last residue. D genes are given only for firm matches. Size is omitted from some rows. Given values are once, few, many or a class for expanded clones.

clone size,D gene,J gene,V gene,CDR3 protein,CDR3 DNA
NA,NA,TRBJ2-3,TRBV25-1,CASTGWDPRTDTQYF,TGTGCCAGCACCGGGTGGGACCCACGCACAGATACGCAGTATTTT
few,NA,TRBJ1-4,TRBV20-1,CSASAGAGDEKLFF,TGCAGTGCTAGCGCAGGGGCGGGGGATGAAAAACTGTTTTTT
NA,TRBD1,TRBJ1-1,TRBV10-3,CATSESGTALSAEAFF,TGTGCCACCAGTGAGTCCGGGACAGCCCTTAGCGCTGAAGCTTTCTTT
many,TRBD1,TRBJ2-5,TRBV13,CASSLGRGLETQYF,TGTGCCAGCAGCTTAGGCAGGGGGCTGGAGACCCAGTACTTC
NA,NA,TRBJ2-6,TRBV6-5,CASSSNRPTF,TGTGCCAGCAGTTCCAACCGACCGACTTTC
many,NA,TRBJ2-7,TRBV7-2,CASSLEGLPDEQYF,TGTGCCAGCAGCTTAGAGGGTCTCCCGGACGAGCAGTACTTC
NA,NA,TRBJ1-6,TRBV7-2,CASSLGAIPMGDNSPLHF,TGTGCCAGCAGTTTAGGGGCCATCCCGATGGGTGATAATTCACCCCTCCACTTT
NA,NA,TRBJ2-5,TRBV20-1,CSALGETQYF,TGCAGTGCCCTCGGGGAGACCCAGTACTTC
NA,TRBD1,TRBJ2-2,TRBV29-1,CSALDPGTGGNTGELFF,TGCAGCGCACTCGACCCCGGGACAGGGGGAAACACCGGGGAGCTGTTTTTT
few,NA,TRBJ2-7,TRBV12-3/TRBV12-4,CASSYPSGWLAGSYEQYF,TGTGCCAGCAGTTACCCCTCGGGCTGGCTAGCAGGATCCTACGAGCAGTACTTC
many,NA,TRBJ1-2,TRBV20-1,CSARDRGGGGYTF,TGCAGTGCTAGAGACAGGGGAGGAGGTGGCTACACCTTC
many,NA,TRBJ1-1,TRBV10-3,CAISEGGYTEAFF,TGTGCCATCAGTGAAGGGGGTTACACTGAAGCTTTCTTT
NA,NA,TRBJ1-4,TRBV2,CASSEATYGGSNEKLFF,TGTGCCAGCAGTGAAGCTACCTACGGGGGATCTAATGAAAAACTGTTTTTT
NA,TRBD2,TRBJ2-7,TRBV12-3/TRBV12-4,CASSFTGTSNEQYF,TGTGCCAGCAGTTTCACCGGGACTAGTAACGAGCAGTACTTC
NA,NA,TRBJ1-2,TRBV29-1,CSRSRDGYTF,TGCAGCCGCTCTCGGGACGGCTACACCTTC
NA,NA,TRBJ2-7,TRBV7-2,CASSSYVGYEQYF,TGTGCCAGCAGCTCTTACGTCGGCTACGAGCAGTACTTC
NA,NA,TRBJ1-5,TRBV24-1,CASRSPPGNQPQHF,TGTGCCAGCAGAAGCCCCCCGGGGAATCAGCCCCAGCATTTT
few,NA,TRBJ2-7,TRBV5-1,CASSFGIASYEQYF,TGCGCCAGCAGCTTCGGTATTGCCTCCTACGAGCAGTACTTC
NA,TRBD2,TRBJ2-7,TRBV20-1,CSASWGKRGATYEQYF,TGCAGTGCTAGCTGGGGGAAGCGGGGGGCTACCTACGAGCAGTACTTC
NA,NA,TRBJ2-6,TRBV9,CASSLNLGTGANVLTF,TGTGCCAGCAGCTTGAACCTAGGGACTGGGGCCAACGTCCTGACTTTC
many,NA,TRBJ1-2,TRBV9,CASSVNSVGYGYTF,TGTGCCAGCAGCGTAAACAGTGTGGGGTATGGCTACACCTTC
NA,NA,TRBJ1-5,TRBV20-1,CSARVLNIGNQPQHF,TGCAGTGCTAGAGTCCTCAACATTGGCAATCAGCCCCAGCATTTT
NA,NA,TRBJ1-6,TRBV20-1,CSAGRGSSYNSPLHF,TGCAGTGCTGGGCGTGGAAGCTCCTATAATTCACCCCTCCACTTT
few,NA,TRBJ1-6,TRBV7-8,CASSLSGAGKSPLHF,TGTGCCAGCAGCTTATCGGGGGCGGGCAAATCACCCCTCCACTTT
NA,NA,TRBJ2-6,TRBV29-1,CSVGHRGANVLTF,TGCAGCGTAGGGCACAGGGGGGCCAACGTCCTGACTTTC
many,NA,TRBJ2-5,TRBV20-1,CSAVEAQETQYF,TGCAGTGCCGTCGAGGCACAAGAGACCCAGTACTTC
few,TRBD2,TRBJ2-5,TRBV20-1,CSATQGLAGTQETQYF,TGCAGTGCTACCCAGGGACTAGCGGGAACACAAGAGACCCAGTACTTC
many,TRBD1,TRBJ1-1,TRBV29-1,CSVGGGTGDTEAFF,TGCAGCGTTGGAGGTGGGACAGGTGACACTGAAGCTTTCTTT
NA,TRBD1,TRBJ2-5,TRBV19,CASTGQGGQPQQYF,TGTGCCAGTACTGGACAGGGTGGCCAGCCCCAGCAGTACTTC
many,NA,TRBJ2-7,TRBV7-8,CASSLVAVGNEQYF,TGTGCCAGCAGCTTAGTTGCGGTGGGAAACGAGCAGTACTTC
NA,NA,TRBJ2-7,TRBV7-8,CASSRGIRDEQYF,TGTGCCAGCAGCAGGGGTATTAGGGACGAGCAGTACTTC
many,NA,TRBJ1-1,TRBV7-2,CASSMWDTEAFF,TGTGCCAGCAGCATGTGGGACACTGAAGCTTTCTTT
few,NA,TRBJ1-4,TRBV10-2,CASSPLGGKAEKLFF,TGTGCCAGCAGTCCCCTCGGGGGTAAGGCGGAAAAACTGTTTTTT
NA,NA,TRBJ2-7,TRBV7-9,CASSVPRRNTYEQYF,TGTGCCAGCAGTGTACCGCGCCGGAATACCTACGAGCAGTACTTC
once,NA,TRBJ2-2,TRBV7-2,CASSPNLPGTGELFF,TGTGCCAGCAGCCCAAACCTTCCCGGGACAGGGGAGCTGTTTTTT
NA,NA,TRBJ1-5,TRBV19,CASRGESKPQHF,TGTGCCAGTAGGGGGGAAAGCAAGCCCCAGCATTTT
many,TRBD1,TRBJ1-5,TRBV7-9,CASSPGQGKLQPQHF,TGTGCCAGCAGCCCAGGACAGGGAAAACTTCAGCCCCAGCATTTT
once,TRBD1,TRBJ2-7,TRBV7-3,CASSLRAGGTYGQYF,TGTGCCAGCAGCTTGAGGGCAGGGGGCACCTACGGGCAGTACTTC
NA,TRBD1,TRBJ1-2,TRBV6-5,CASSYSGTGINYGYTF,TGTGCCAGCAGTTACTCCGGGACAGGAATTAACTATGGCTACACCTTC
few,NA,TRBJ1-1,TRBV9,CASSSRHRGNTEAFF,TGTGCCAGCAGTAGCCGCCATCGAGGGAATACTGAAGCTTTCTTT
NA,TRBD2,TRBJ2-5,TRBV7-9,CASSSPLAGDQETQYF,TGTGCCAGCAGCTCCCCTCTAGCGGGAGACCAAGAGACCCAGTACTTC
many,NA,TRBJ1-5,TRBV7-8,CASSPDGSSNQPQHF,TGTGCCAGCAGCCCGGACGGGAGTAGCAATCAGCCCCAGCATTTT
few,NA,TRBJ2-7,TRBV5-1,CASSPGGPAAEQYF,TGCGCCAGCAGCCCGGGTGGTCCGGCGGCCGAGCAGTACTTC
NA,TRBD1,TRBJ1-2,TRBV20-1,CSAQLPGGIEDGYTF,TGCAGTGCTCAATTACCAGGGGGAATTGAGGATGGCTACACCTTC
many,NA,TRBJ1-2,TRBV7-2,CASSFGTANYGYTF,TGTGCCAGCAGCTTCGGGACCGCTAACTATGGCTACACCTTC
NA,TRBD1,TRBJ1-5,TRBV7-9,CASSQGQGATNQPQHF,TGTGCCAGCAGCCAAGGACAGGGAGCGACCAATCAGCCCCAGCATTTT
NA,NA,TRBJ1-1,TRBV29-1,CSVRVTGGNTEAFF,TGCAGCGTCAGGGTGACAGGAGGGAACACTGAAGCTTTCTTT
NA,TRBD2,TRBJ2-7,TRBV7-9,CASRETSGVYEQYF,TGTGCCAGCAGAGAGACTAGCGGAGTGTACGAGCAGTACTTC
few,TRBD1,TRBJ1-1,TRBV20-1,CSASQGAVNTEAFF,TGCAGTGCTAGTCAGGGGGCAGTTAACACTGAAGCTTTCTTT